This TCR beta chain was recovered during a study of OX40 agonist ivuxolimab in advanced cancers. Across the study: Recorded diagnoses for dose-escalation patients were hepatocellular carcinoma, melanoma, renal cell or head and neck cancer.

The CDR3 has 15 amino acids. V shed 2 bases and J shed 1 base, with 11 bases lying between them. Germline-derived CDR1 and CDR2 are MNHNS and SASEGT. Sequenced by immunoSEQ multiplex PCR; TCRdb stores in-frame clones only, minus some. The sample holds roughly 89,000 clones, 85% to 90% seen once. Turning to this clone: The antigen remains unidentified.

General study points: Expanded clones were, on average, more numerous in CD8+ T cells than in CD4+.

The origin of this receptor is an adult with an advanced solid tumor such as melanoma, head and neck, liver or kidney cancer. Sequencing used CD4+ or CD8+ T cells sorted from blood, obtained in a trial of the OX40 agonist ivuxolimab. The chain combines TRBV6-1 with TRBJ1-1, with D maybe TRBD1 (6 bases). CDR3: CASSERQAANTEAFF. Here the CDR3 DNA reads TGTGCCAGCAGTGAACGACAGGCAGCGAACACTGAAGCTTTCTTT.